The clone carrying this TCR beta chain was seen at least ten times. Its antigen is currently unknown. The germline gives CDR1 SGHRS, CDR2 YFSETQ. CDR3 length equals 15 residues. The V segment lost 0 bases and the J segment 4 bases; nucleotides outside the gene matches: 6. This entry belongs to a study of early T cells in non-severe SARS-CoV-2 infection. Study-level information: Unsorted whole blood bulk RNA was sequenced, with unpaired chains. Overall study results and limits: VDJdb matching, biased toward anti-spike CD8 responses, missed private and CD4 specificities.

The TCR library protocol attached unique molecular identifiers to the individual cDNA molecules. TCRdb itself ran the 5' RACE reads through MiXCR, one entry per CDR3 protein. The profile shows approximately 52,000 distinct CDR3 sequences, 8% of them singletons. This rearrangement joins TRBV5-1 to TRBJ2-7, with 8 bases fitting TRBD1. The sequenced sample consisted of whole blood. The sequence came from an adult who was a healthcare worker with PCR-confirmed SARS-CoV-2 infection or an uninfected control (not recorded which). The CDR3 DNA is TGCGCCAGCAGCTTGGATCAGGGGGCAATTTACGAGCAGTACTTC. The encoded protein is CASSLDQGAIYEQYF.